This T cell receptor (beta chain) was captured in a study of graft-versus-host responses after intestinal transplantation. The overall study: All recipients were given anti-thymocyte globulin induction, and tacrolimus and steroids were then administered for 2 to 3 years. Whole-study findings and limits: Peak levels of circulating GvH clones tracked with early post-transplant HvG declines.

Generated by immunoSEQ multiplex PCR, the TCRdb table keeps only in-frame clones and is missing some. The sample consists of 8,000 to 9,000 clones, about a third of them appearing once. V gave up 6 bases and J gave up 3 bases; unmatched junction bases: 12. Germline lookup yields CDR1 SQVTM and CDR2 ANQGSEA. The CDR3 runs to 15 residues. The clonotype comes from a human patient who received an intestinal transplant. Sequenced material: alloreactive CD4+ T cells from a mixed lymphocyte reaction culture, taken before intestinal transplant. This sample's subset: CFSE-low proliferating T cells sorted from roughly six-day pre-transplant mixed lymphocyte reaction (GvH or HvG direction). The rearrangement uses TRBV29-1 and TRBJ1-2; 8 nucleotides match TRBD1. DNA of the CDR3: TGCAGCGTCCGATATGACAGGGGAATCCACTATGGCTACACCTTC. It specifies CSVRYDRGIHYGYTF.